This TCR beta chain comes out of a study of blood T cell repertoires in COVID-19. The CDR3 has 15 amino acids. Trimming removed 1 base from V and 1 base from J, with 7 bases in between. Germline CDR1 is MGHRA and CDR2 is YSYEKL. Assay: immunoSEQ multiplex PCR; the TCRdb copy retains only in-frame clones and omits some. The profile covers nearly 250,000 clones, with about 84% appearing a single time and more than 2% taken by the ten largest. The V gene is TRBV4-1, the J gene TRBJ2-2, with no clear D. The sample comprised PBMCs or T cells enriched from blood (not recorded which). This receptor was obtained from a woman aged 45-59 years who had recovered from COVID-19. This chain's CDR3 is CASSQVGQNTGELFF. CDR3 in DNA: TGCGCCAGCAGCCAAGTGGGCCAGAACACCGGGGAGCTGTTTTTT.